A single sample gave rise to the 7 T cell receptor beta chains below, sequenced in a study of OX40 agonist ivuxolimab in advanced cancers. Assay used: immunoSEQ multiplex PCR; TCRdb lists only in-frame clones, some missing. The data show around 20,000 clones, with roughly 80% seen just once and 35% to 55% held by the top ten. The sequencing used CD4+ or CD8+ T cells sorted from blood, collected in a trial of the OX40 agonist ivuxolimab. These receptors all come from an adult with an advanced solid tumor such as melanoma, head and neck, liver or kidney cancer.

This clone was seen a few times. The chain carries TRBV30 and TRBJ2-1; no clear D. The CDR3 extends over 14 amino acids. Between the trimmed V and J ends, which lost 6 bases and 0 bases, there was a span of 12 bases. Germline CDR1 reads GTSNPN; CDR2 reads SVGIG (reference sequence). The CDR3 spells CACPSRSSYNEQFF. The CDR3 region has the DNA TGTGCCTGTCCCTCCCGAAGCTCCTACAATGAGCAGTTCTTC.

The CDR3 DNA is TGTGCCAGCAGCTCTAGGGCCGACAGAAGAAACACCATATATTTT. Translation: CASSSRADRRNTIYF. The V and J genes are TRBV7-9 and TRBJ1-3; a possible D gene is TRBD1 (5 bases). Germline-derived CDR1 and CDR2 are SEHNR and FQNEAQ (reference sequence). Trimming took off 4 bases at V and 5 bases at J, with 15 bases between the two ends. The CDR3 extends over 15 amino acids.

The CDR3 loop is CASSLALGGTYEQYF. The CDR3 region has the DNA TGTGCCAGCAGCTTGGCCCTCGGGGGCACCTACGAGCAGTACTTC. The J gene is TRBJ2-7, the V gene TRBV5-5; perhaps D is TRBD1 or TRBD2 (6 bases each). The ends were cut back, 0 bases at V and 2 bases at J, with 12 bases in the middle. The CDR3 extends over 15 amino acids. Germline lookup yields CDR1 SGHKS and CDR2 YYEKEE (reference sequence).

V gene TRBV4-1 combines with J gene TRBJ2-5; no definite D call. Per germline, CDR1 MGHRA and CDR2 YSYEKL. This CDR3 has 16 residues. Trimming removed 5 bases at V and 5 bases at J, with 21 bases between. CDR3 DNA: TGCGCCAGCAGCTCACACGTGACTTTCCTAGTGGAGACCCAGTACTTC. It yields the protein CASSSHVTFLVETQYF.

The genes are TRBV6-4 and TRBJ2-6; D remains unclear. The V gene's germline CDR1 is MRHNA and CDR2 SNTAGT. CDR3 length equals 16 residues. Trimming shortened V by 1 base and J by 1 base, and 8 bases separated the two germline ends. This chain's CDR3 is CASSDLGGSGANVLTF. In DNA, the CDR3 is TGTGCCAGCAGTGACTTAGGCGGATCTGGGGCCAACGTCCTGACTTTC.

The gene calls are TRBV6-5 and TRBJ1-2, with D tentatively TRBD1 (6 bases). Germline-derived CDR1 and CDR2 are MNHEY and SVGAGI. The CDR3 is made up of 15 amino acids. Trimming left V 0 bases short and J 3 bases short, with 11 bases between. The CDR3 loop is CASSYSPGTYYGYTF. CDR3 nucleotide sequence: TGTGCCAGCAGTTACTCCCCCGGGACATACTATGGCTACACCTTC.

The chain links TRBV5-6 to TRBJ1-5; 9 nucleotides line up with TRBD1. The ends lost 5 bases at V and 6 bases at J; junction bases unmatched: 9. Germline V gene sequence: CDR1 SGHDT, CDR2 YYEEEE. The CDR3 is made up of 15 amino acids. CDR3 sequence reads: CASSFSGTGRQPQHF. The DNA for the CDR3 is TGTGCCAGCAGTTTCTCCGGGACAGGGCGTCAGCCCCAGCATTTT.